Shown below are 9 T cell receptor beta chains from a single sample sequenced in a study of CD8+ T cells in alopecia areata. cDNA reverse transcribed from extracted RNA served as the sequencing template. TCRdb's table, derived via immunoSEQ multiplex PCR, lists solely in-frame clones and lacks some. This sample yields about 40,000 clones, of which about nine tenths are seen a single time; around 18% belongs to the top ten. Treatment: oral pan-JAK inhibitor, 5-10 mg twice daily. The sample in question was CD8+ T cells sorted from blood, obtained at week 24, from a patient treated with tofacitinib. These TCRs come from a human donor with alopecia areata.

This chain joins TRBV27 and TRBJ2-7; the match to TRBD1 covers 9 bases. Trimming at V came to 6 bases and at J to 5 bases, leaving 8 bases not matched to a gene. The CDR3 totals 14 residues. CDR1 is MNHEY and CDR2 is SMNVEV in the germline V gene (reference sequence). The CDR3 DNA reads as TGTGCCAGCAGCGGGGGGACAGGGCCGCACGAGCAGTACTTC. It yields the protein CASSGGTGPHEQYF.

This rearrangement joins TRBV5-6 to TRBJ2-3; D is uncertain. CDR1 is SGHDT and CDR2 is YYEEEE in the germline V gene. V dropped 0 bases and J dropped 4 bases, with 6 bases sitting between them. The CDR3 is made up of 13 amino acids. In DNA form, the CDR3 reads TGTGCCAGCAGCTTGGCCACCGCAGATACGCAGTATTTT. Translation: CASSLATADTQYF.

The rearrangement links TRBV7-2 to TRBJ2-5, with D tentatively TRBD2 (7 bases). The CDR3 length is 17 residues. Germline CDR1 is SGHTA and CDR2 is FQGNSA. Trimming removed 4 bases from V and 5 bases from J, with 23 bases in between. The CDR3 nucleotides are TGTGCCAGCAGCTACTCCCGCGGGGGCCCGGGCGGGGAGACCCAGTACTTC. This translates into CASSYSRGGPGGETQYF.

This rearrangement joins TRBV7-2 to TRBJ2-2; no definite D call. V lost 5 bases and J lost 0, with 16 bases in between. The CDR3 spans 17 residues. The germline gives CDR1 SGHTA, CDR2 FQGNSA. In nucleotides, the CDR3 is TGTGCCAGCAGCCGCGGACGTACCGCCACGAACACCGGGGAGCTGTTTTTT. The encoded protein is CASSRGRTATNTGELFF. Full variable domain (missing parts from reference TRBV7-2 and TRBJ2-2): GAGVSQSPSNKVTEKGKDVELRCDPISGHTALYWYRQSLGQGLEFLIYFQGNSAPDKSGLPSDRFSAERTGGSVSTLTIQRTQQEDSAVYLCASSRGRTATNTGELFFGEGSRLTVL.

V gene TRBV4-1 combines with J gene TRBJ2-7; D tentatively reads TRBD1 or TRBD2 (6 bases each). CDR1 is MGHRA, CDR2 YSYEKL, per germline. The V end lost 3 bases, the J end lost 6 bases, and 21 bases lay between the germline ends. The CDR3 extends over 16 amino acids. The DNA for the CDR3 is TGCGCCAGCAGCCACGGAGGGCAGGGGAGTTCAGGCGAGCAGTACTTC. This codes for CASSHGGQGSSGEQYF.

The genes are TRBV2 and TRBJ1-5; 9 positions agree with TRBD1. This CDR3 comprises 15 residues. Germline CDR1 is SNHLY and CDR2 is FYNNEI. V lost 7 bases, J lost 1 base, and 5 bases stayed unmatched. CDR3 sequence: CASKYGTGSNQPQHF. The DNA for the CDR3 is TGTGCCAGCAAGTACGGGACAGGGAGCAATCAGCCCCAGCATTTT. Based on the CDR3 plus reference TRBV2 and TRBJ1-5, the full variable domain is EPEVTQTPSHQVTQMGQEVILRCVPISNHLYFYWYRQILGQKVEFLVSFYNNEISEKSEIFDDQFSVERPDGSNFTLKIRSTKLEDSAMYFCASKYGTGSNQPQHFGDGTRLSIL.

The chain employs TRBV7-2 and TRBJ2-7, with TRBD1 matching over 10 bases. There are 15 residues in the CDR3. Looked up from germline, CDR1 is SGHTA and CDR2 is FQGNSA. The V segment lost 3 bases and the J segment 3 bases; nucleotides outside the gene matches: 5. CDR3 sequence: CASSLLRDRGYEQYF. DNA for the CDR3: TGTGCCAGCAGCTTGCTCCGGGACAGGGGCTACGAGCAGTACTTC.

The chain couples TRBV6-4 to TRBJ2-3; 7 bases align to TRBD1. With 3 bases clipped from V and 4 bases from J, the junction kept 4 bases outside the gene matches. The V gene's germline CDR1 is MRHNA and CDR2 SNTAGT. This CDR3 has 14 residues. In DNA form, the CDR3 reads TGTGCCAGCAGTGAAAAGGGACAGTCAGATACGCAGTATTTT. Translation gives CASSEKGQSDTQYF.

The chain couples TRBV4-3 to TRBJ2-7; D not certain. The CDR3 spans 14 residues. V dropped 2 bases and J dropped 1 base, with 9 bases sitting between them. Germline lookup yields CDR1 LGHNA and CDR2 YSLEER. The CDR3 loop is CASSQTARSYEQYF. The CDR3 nucleotides read TGCGCCAGCAGCCAAACAGCAAGATCCTACGAGCAGTACTTC.